The source of this TCR beta chain is a study of CD8+ T cells in alopecia areata. This clone has more than one count but fewer than ten. The authors extracted RNA and reverse transcribed it into cDNA as the sequencing template. The assay was immunoSEQ multiplex PCR, and TCRdb's table has in-frame clones only and misses some. The table lists about 260,000 clones, 60% of them singletons. The treatment was: oral pan-JAK inhibitor, 5-10 mg twice daily. V lost 4 bases and J lost 4, with 15 bases in between. CDR1 and CDR2 (germline): SGHNT, YYREEE (reference sequence). This CDR3 region has 15 residues. The sample consisted of CD4+ T cells sorted from blood, taken at roughly week 52, from a patient treated with tofacitinib. The receptor was isolated from a human donor with alopecia areata. The chain employs TRBV5-4 and TRBJ2-1; D perhaps matches TRBD2 (6 bases). The CDR3 spells CASSPTGVLYNEQFF. The CDR3 DNA reads as TGTGCCAGCAGCCCCACGGGGGTCCTATACAATGAGCAGTTCTTC.